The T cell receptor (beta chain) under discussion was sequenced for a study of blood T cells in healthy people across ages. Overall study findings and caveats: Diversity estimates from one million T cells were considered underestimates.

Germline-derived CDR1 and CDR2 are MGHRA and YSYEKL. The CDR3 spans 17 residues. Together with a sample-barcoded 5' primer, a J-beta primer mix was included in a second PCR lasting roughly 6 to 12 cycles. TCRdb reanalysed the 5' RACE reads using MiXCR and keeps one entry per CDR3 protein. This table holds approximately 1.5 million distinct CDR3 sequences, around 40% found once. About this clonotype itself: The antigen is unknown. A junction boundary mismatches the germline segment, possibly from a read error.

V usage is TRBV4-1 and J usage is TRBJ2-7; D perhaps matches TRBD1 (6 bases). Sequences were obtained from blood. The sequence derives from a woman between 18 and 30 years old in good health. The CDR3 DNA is TGCGCCAGCAGCCAAATCCCCTCAGGGGCTATCTCCTGCGAGCAGTACTTC. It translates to CASSQIPSGAISCEQYF.